This is a list of T cell receptor beta chains from one sample in a study of blood T cell repertoires in COVID-19. TCRdb's copy holds only in-frame clones and misses some; the assay was immunoSEQ multiplex PCR. In the table there are approximately 340,000 clones, approximately 89% of which are singletons. The sample consisted of PBMCs or T cells enriched from blood (not recorded which). These receptors were collected from a woman aged 40 to 50 who had been exposed to COVID-19. CDR3s include the opening cysteine and the closing phenylalanine or tryptophan. A D gene is named only where the DNA matches it firmly. Size tells how often a clone was seen (once, few, many) or the class of an expanded clone, and some rows leave it out.

>TRBD2|TRBJ2-7|TRBV11-2|once
CASSRGLAGGYEQYF
TGTGCCAGCAGCCGTGGACTAGCGGGGGGGTACGAGCAGTACTTC
>TRBD1|TRBJ2-1|TRBV7-9|.
CASSEGATWFF
TGTGCCAGCAGCGAGGGGGCCACCTGGTTCTTC
>TRBD1|TRBJ1-1|TRBV2|.
CASRRQGRGTEAFF
TGTGCCAGCAGGCGACAGGGGAGAGGCACTGAAGCTTTCTTT
>.|TRBJ1-4|TRBV20-1|.
CSASPRGEKLFF
TGCAGTGCTAGTCCTAGGGGAGAAAAACTGTTTTTT
>.|TRBJ1-2|TRBV7-2|.
CASSLEGREGGYTF
TGTGCCAGCAGCTTAGAGGGCAGGGAGGGTGGCTACACCTTC
>TRBD2|TRBJ2-1|TRBV6-5|.
CASSPGTSGYNEQFF
TGTGCCAGCAGTCCCGGGACTAGCGGATACAATGAGCAGTTCTTC
>.|TRBJ2-7|TRBV15|.
CATSREGPSYEQYF
TGTGCCACCAGCAGAGAGGGCCCATCCTACGAGCAGTACTTC
>TRBD1|TRBJ1-5|TRBV9|.
CASSRTGGGQPQHF
TGTGCCAGCAGCAGGACAGGGGGAGGGCAGCCCCAGCATTTT
>.|TRBJ1-1|TRBV5-1|.
CASRPDSNTEAFF
TGCGCCAGCAGGCCAGACTCGAACACTGAAGCTTTCTTT
>TRBD2|TRBJ2-3|TRBV19|.
CASSPGGNTDTQYF
TGTGCCAGTAGTCCGGGGGGTAACACAGATACGCAGTATTTT
>TRBD1|TRBJ2-2|TRBV24-1|.
CATRPGTAFTGELFF
TGTGCCACCAGGCCCGGGACAGCTTTTACCGGGGAGCTGTTTTTT
>.|TRBJ1-1|TRBV18|.
CASSPVEGGEAFF
TGTGCCAGCTCACCTGTTGAGGGCGGGGAAGCTTTCTTT
>.|TRBJ1-3|TRBV19|.
CASSVRNGNTIYF
TGTGCCAGTAGTGTGAGAAATGGAAACACCATATATTTT
>TRBD2|TRBJ2-7|TRBV11-2|.
CASSLGLAGYEQYF
TGTGCCAGCAGCTTAGGACTAGCGGGCTACGAGCAGTACTTC
>TRBD2|TRBJ2-1|TRBV3-1/TRBV3-2|few
CASSRGPAGGIRAEQFF
TGTGCCAGCAGCCGAGGGCCAGCGGGAGGGATTAGGGCAGAGCAGTTCTTC
>.|TRBJ1-3|TRBV30|.
CAWSVGQSSGNTIYF
TGTGCCTGGAGTGTAGGACAGAGCTCTGGAAACACCATATATTTT
>TRBD1|TRBJ1-4|TRBV30|.
CAWSGGQQGIREKLFF
TGTGCCTGGAGTGGGGGCCAACAGGGGATAAGGGAAAAACTGTTTTTT
>TRBD1|TRBJ1-1|TRBV6-5|few
CASTGQGNTEAFF
TGTGCCAGCACCGGACAGGGGAACACTGAAGCTTTCTTT
>TRBD1|TRBJ1-2|TRBV7-2|.
CASSLKRTGGIKGYTF
TGTGCCAGCAGCTTAAAAAGGACAGGGGGAATTAAAGGCTACACCTTC
>TRBD1|TRBJ2-7|TRBV10-3|.
CAISESGTGGNEQYF
TGTGCCATCAGTGAGTCCGGGACAGGGGGTAACGAGCAGTACTTC
>TRBD1|TRBJ1-5|TRBV7-2|.
CASSRGLGQPQHF
TGTGCCAGCAGCAGGGGGCTGGGCCAGCCCCAGCATTTT
>.|TRBJ2-5|TRBV5-5|.
CASSPDGIGRETQYF
TGTGCCAGCAGCCCCGACGGGATAGGTCGGGAGACCCAGTACTTC
>.|TRBJ1-5|TRBV5-8|.
CASSLAQGSNQPQHF
TGTGCCAGCAGCTTGGCCCAGGGTTCCAATCAGCCCCAGCATTTT
>TRBD2|TRBJ2-7|TRBV27|.
CASSLSRGVGEQYF
TGTGCCAGCAGTTTATCGCGGGGGGTCGGGGAGCAGTACTTC
>TRBD1|TRBJ1-6|TRBV7-8|.
CASSFGQGNSPLHF
TGTGCCAGCAGCTTTGGACAGGGTAATTCACCCCTCCACTTT
>TRBD1|TRBJ2-1|TRBV5-3|.
CARSPDRVRGGGSTLLNYNEQFF
TGTGCCAGAAGCCCGGACAGGGTGAGGGGAGGTGGGTCCACCCTGCTTAATTACAATGAGCAGTTCTTC
>TRBD1|TRBJ1-6|TRBV7-9|.
CASSPGTGHNSPLHF
TGTGCCAGCAGCCCTGGGACAGGCCATAATTCACCCCTCCACTTT
>TRBD2|TRBJ2-3|TRBV10-3|.
CAISGTGTSDTDTQYF
TGTGCCATCAGTGGGACCGGGACTAGCGACACAGATACGCAGTATTTT
>TRBD2|TRBJ2-2|TRBV5-4|once
CASSLSGGGRPLNTGELFF
TGTGCCAGCAGCCTAAGCGGGGGCGGGAGACCCTTGAACACCGGGGAGCTGTTTTTT
>.|TRBJ1-1|TRBV30|.
CAWSALVNTEAFF
TGTGCCTGGAGTGCCCTAGTGAACACTGAAGCTTTCTTT
>TRBD1|TRBJ1-5|TRBV24-1|.
CATSARQGSNQPQHF
TGTGCCACCAGTGCCCGACAGGGCAGCAATCAGCCCCAGCATTTT
>TRBD2|TRBJ2-3|TRBV5-6|.
CASSLAAGVRVDTQYF
TGTGCCAGCAGCTTGGCTGCGGGAGTAAGGGTAGATACGCAGTATTTT
>TRBD1|TRBJ1-5|TRBV2|.
CASSGPGTGGGQPQHF
TGTGCCAGCAGTGGACCCGGGACAGGGGGCGGTCAGCCCCAGCATTTT
>.|TRBJ1-5|TRBV12-3/TRBV12-4|.
CASSHTGNQPQHF
TGTGCCAGCAGTCATACAGGGAATCAGCCCCAGCATTTT
>TRBD1|TRBJ1-2|TRBV5-4|.
CASSLAGQGPFGYTF
TGTGCCAGCAGCTTGGCCGGACAGGGTCCCTTTGGCTACACCTTC
>TRBD1|TRBJ1-1|TRBV12-3/TRBV12-4|.
CASLDRADTEAFF
TGTGCCAGCCTTGACAGGGCGGACACTGAAGCTTTCTTT
>TRBD2|TRBJ2-5|TRBV5-4|.
CASSLAGGRRETQYF
TGTGCCAGCAGCTTAGCGGGGGGGCGTCGGGAGACCCAGTACTTC
>.|TRBJ2-2|TRBV18|.
CASSPQYTGELFF
TGTGCCAGCTCACCCCAGTACACCGGGGAGCTGTTTTTT
>TRBD1|TRBJ1-2|TRBV6-6|.
CASSWDRAGGYTF
TGTGCCAGCAGTTGGGACAGGGCGGGTGGCTACACCTTC
>.|TRBJ1-1|TRBV10-3|.
CAIRRAGDVNTEAFF
TGTGCCATCCGTCGGGCAGGGGATGTGAACACTGAAGCTTTCTTT
>.|TRBJ2-7|TRBV6-1|few
CASSDNYEQYF
TGTGCCAGCAGTGACAACTACGAGCAGTACTTC